This is a list of T cell receptor beta chains from one sample in a study of cytomegalovirus exposure and HLA in healthy donors. Profiled with immunoSEQ multiplex PCR; TCRdb holds only in-frame clones, not every one. The sample gives around 150,000 clones, 85% to 90% of which show up once; 7% to 9% is in the top ten. The material sequenced was PBMCs. All receptors come from a woman aged 18 to 35 in good health and CMV-seropositive. CDR3s include the opening cysteine and the closing phenylalanine or tryptophan.

j_call: TRBJ2-1
v_call: TRBV19
cdr3_aa: CASKSSGNEQFF

j_call: TRBJ1-2
v_call: TRBV28
cdr3_aa: CASSLRIRQGGNQGGYTF

j_call: TRBJ2-3
v_call: TRBV5-1
cdr3_aa: CASSRGTRVTDTQYF

j_call: TRBJ1-1
v_call: TRBV29-1
cdr3_aa: CSVGQSSSPDTEAFF

j_call: TRBJ1-2
v_call: TRBV20-1
cdr3_aa: CSASGQEGYTF

j_call: TRBJ2-2
v_call: TRBV27
cdr3_aa: CASSPTGTRSTGELFF

j_call: TRBJ2-7
v_call: TRBV5-5
cdr3_aa: CASSLVAASSYEQYF

j_call: TRBJ2-1
v_call: TRBV29-1
cdr3_aa: CSGGTGEGNEQFF

j_call: TRBJ2-7
v_call: TRBV7-8
cdr3_aa: CASSLGQYSYEQYF

j_call: TRBJ1-2
v_call: TRBV19
cdr3_aa: CASSIGRGLNYGYTF

j_call: TRBJ2-7
v_call: TRBV2
cdr3_aa: CASSGEAGAPGEQYF

j_call: TRBJ2-2
v_call: TRBV9
cdr3_aa: CASSPDRRPNTGELFF

j_call: TRBJ1-4
v_call: TRBV7-2
cdr3_aa: CASSLGQTNEKLFF

j_call: TRBJ2-7
v_call: TRBV18
cdr3_aa: CASSPTGVLSYEQYF

j_call: TRBJ2-7
v_call: TRBV5-4
cdr3_aa: CASSTGQGRNEQYF

j_call: TRBJ1-2
v_call: TRBV30
cdr3_aa: CAWREGGGGYTF

j_call: TRBJ1-1
v_call: TRBV7-9
cdr3_aa: CASSRTVNTEAFF

j_call: TRBJ2-7
v_call: TRBV4-3
cdr3_aa: CASSQQEAYEQYF

j_call: TRBJ2-1
v_call: TRBV10-3
cdr3_aa: CAISDPRVTAGAYNEQFF

j_call: TRBJ2-7
v_call: TRBV28
cdr3_aa: CASSATSGGHEQYF

j_call: TRBJ2-7
v_call: TRBV6-5
cdr3_aa: CASSYYGSSYEQYF

j_call: TRBJ2-7
v_call: TRBV27
cdr3_aa: CASQTSASSYEQYF

j_call: TRBJ2-7
v_call: TRBV27
cdr3_aa: CASSRSPSGAYEQYF

j_call: TRBJ1-3
v_call: TRBV28
cdr3_aa: CASSFSSGDTIYF

j_call: TRBJ2-3
v_call: TRBV28
cdr3_aa: CASSLPGDTQYF

j_call: TRBJ2-7
v_call: TRBV28
cdr3_aa: CASSLGGLRGNEQYF

j_call: TRBJ1-1
v_call: TRBV30
cdr3_aa: CAWGIRGPQGAFF

j_call: TRBJ1-1
v_call: TRBV7-2
cdr3_aa: CASSLRARQVSNTEAFF

j_call: TRBJ1-2
v_call: TRBV7-9
cdr3_aa: CASSQDYYGYTF

j_call: TRBJ2-7
v_call: TRBV27
cdr3_aa: CASSGASGGSYEQYF

j_call: TRBJ2-6
v_call: TRBV10-3
cdr3_aa: CAVKGVAGANVLTF

j_call: TRBJ1-2
v_call: TRBV28
cdr3_aa: CASSLRGQYDTF

j_call: TRBJ2-1
v_call: TRBV10-3
cdr3_aa: CAISESILLSGNEQFF

j_call: TRBJ1-4
v_call: TRBV7-6
cdr3_aa: CASSLWQGTTNEKLFF

j_call: TRBJ2-3
v_call: TRBV6-1
cdr3_aa: CASSEEGGGGTQYF

j_call: TRBJ1-2
v_call: TRBV4-2
cdr3_aa: CASSQGTGAEGYTF

j_call: TRBJ2-3
v_call: TRBV30
cdr3_aa: CAGTQGLGADTQYF

j_call: TRBJ2-1
v_call: TRBV29-1
cdr3_aa: CSVDIRGWGERNEQFF

j_call: TRBJ1-5
v_call: TRBV16
cdr3_aa: CASSQGENQPQHF

j_call: TRBJ1-4
v_call: TRBV23-1
cdr3_aa: CASSHPGERREKLFF

j_call: TRBJ2-7
v_call: TRBV27
cdr3_aa: CASSDSAYEQYF

j_call: TRBJ1-1
v_call: TRBV7-2
cdr3_aa: CASSTTPGGWTEAFF

j_call: TRBJ2-7
v_call: TRBV7-2
cdr3_aa: CASSLAGAGGDEQYF

j_call: TRBJ2-7
v_call: TRBV5-5
cdr3_aa: CASSLGGGTNYEQYF

j_call: TRBJ1-2
v_call: TRBV25-1
cdr3_aa: CASSGDSVYGYTF

j_call: TRBJ1-5
v_call: TRBV2
cdr3_aa: CASSSTYNQPQHF

j_call: TRBJ2-1
v_call: TRBV5-1
cdr3_aa: CASSTLAGPYNEQFF

j_call: TRBJ2-7
v_call: TRBV28
cdr3_aa: CASSLSSTGSDYEQYF

j_call: TRBJ1-6
v_call: TRBV30
cdr3_aa: CAWSVRGNSPLHF

j_call: TRBJ1-4
v_call: TRBV4-3
cdr3_aa: CASSQGGGLNEKLFF

j_call: TRBJ2-1
v_call: TRBV18
cdr3_aa: CASSTQGSGGNEQFF

j_call: TRBJ1-5
v_call: TRBV19
cdr3_aa: CASSKAGWNGQPQHF

j_call: TRBJ1-1
v_call: TRBV5-4
cdr3_aa: CASSFPPGNTEAFF

j_call: TRBJ1-2
v_call: TRBV4-3
cdr3_aa: CASSREGRDLGYTF

j_call: TRBJ1-2
v_call: TRBV27
cdr3_aa: CASSLYIGRAYGYTF